This T cell receptor beta chain appears in the sequencing data of a study of T-cell reconstitution after alpha-beta-depleted transplantation in children. V lost 5 bases and J lost 5, with 10 bases in between. The CDR3 is made up of 13 amino acids. CDR1 is MDHEN and CDR2 is SYDVKM in the germline V gene. Using unique molecular identifiers, the investigators prepared the TCRbeta library. One entry per CDR3 protein results from TCRdb running MiXCR on the PCR reads. The sample has 600,000 to 800,000 distinct CDR3 sequences, 10% to 15% seen once; the top ten hold roughly 0.77%. This clonotype was counted between two and nine times.

This chain uses TRBV28 with TRBJ2-4; D is unresolved. The source of this sequence is a girl aged 2 to 10 with congenital amegakaryocytic thrombocytopenia, due to receive a stem cell transplant. The sample was PBMCs, taken before TCRalphabeta/CD19-depleted stem cell transplant. The CDR3 loop reads CASSARSQNIQYF. The CDR3 coding sequence is TGTGCCAGCAGTGCCAGAAGCCAAAACATTCAGTACTTC.